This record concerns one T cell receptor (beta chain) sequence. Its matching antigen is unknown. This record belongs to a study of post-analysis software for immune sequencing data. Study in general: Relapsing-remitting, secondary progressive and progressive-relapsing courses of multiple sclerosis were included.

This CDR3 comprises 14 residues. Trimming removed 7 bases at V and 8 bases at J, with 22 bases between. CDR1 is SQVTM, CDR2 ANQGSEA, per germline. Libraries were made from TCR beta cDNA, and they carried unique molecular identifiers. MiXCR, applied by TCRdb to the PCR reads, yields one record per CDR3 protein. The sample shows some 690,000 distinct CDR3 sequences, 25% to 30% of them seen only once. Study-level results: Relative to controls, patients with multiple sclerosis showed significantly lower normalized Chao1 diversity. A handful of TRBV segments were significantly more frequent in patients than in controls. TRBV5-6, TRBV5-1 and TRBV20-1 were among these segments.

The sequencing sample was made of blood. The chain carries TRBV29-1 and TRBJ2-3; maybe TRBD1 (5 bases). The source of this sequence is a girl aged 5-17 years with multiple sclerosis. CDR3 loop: CSANGRVASGTQYF. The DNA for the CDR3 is TGCAGCGCCAACGGCAGGGTTGCTTCAGGTACGCAGTATTTT.